This T cell receptor (beta chain) is drawn from a study of post-analysis software for immune sequencing data. About the research overall: The courses of disease that were included comprised relapsing-remitting, secondary progressive and progressive-relapsing multiple sclerosis. Study-wide findings and caveats: Pronounced co-clustering by F measure was evident among identically batched samples. Comparison of patients with controls showed roughly five TRBV segments more frequent in patients, TRBV5-6, TRBV5-1 and TRBV20-1 among them. People with multiple sclerosis had a significantly lower normalized Chao1 diversity than controls did.

In this sample, this clonotype turned up a few times. Its specificity is not known. CDR1 and CDR2 from the germline V gene are SGHRS and YFSETQ. V lost 3 bases, J lost 2 bases, and 13 bases lay in between. This CDR3 contains 15 residues. The TCR beta cDNA libraries contained unique molecular identifiers. A population of about 0.9 to 10 million T cells gave rise to around 530,000 cDNA molecules. TCRdb reprocessed the PCR reads with MiXCR, giving one entry per CDR3 protein. This sample carries roughly 400,000 distinct CDR3 sequences, roughly 38% of them seen once, and the ten largest clones take less than 10%.

The chain is built from TRBV5-1 and TRBJ2-3; D is tentatively TRBD1 or TRBD2 (6 bases each). The clonotype originates from a girl aged 2 to 10 with multiple sclerosis. The sequenced material came from blood. CDR3 sequence reads: CASSSTGGITDTQYF. CDR3 bases: TGCGCCAGCAGCTCTACCGGGGGCATCACAGATACGCAGTATTTT.